This paragraph covers one T cell receptor beta chain sequence. Both TCRalpha and TCRbeta cDNA were subjected to two nested PCRs lasting roughly 16 and 10 cycles. TCRdb reanalyzed the 5' RACE reads, giving one entry per CDR3 protein sequence and no DNA. The listing records 420,000 or so distinct CDR3 sequences. The sample is drawn from a study of monozygotic twins with inflammatory bowel disease. Donors gave around 2.5 ml of blood apiece. Germline loops: CDR1 SQVTM, CDR2 ANQGSEA. The CDR3 extends over 13 amino acids. V is TRBV29-1 and J is TRBJ2-2; the D call of TRBD2 rests on TCRdb alone, since no DNA is present to check it. Sequencing was carried out using blood. This TCR derives from a human donor with ulcerative colitis or Crohn's disease, or a healthy co-twin of an affected twin (not recorded which). The CDR3 region is CSAGGSNTGELFF.